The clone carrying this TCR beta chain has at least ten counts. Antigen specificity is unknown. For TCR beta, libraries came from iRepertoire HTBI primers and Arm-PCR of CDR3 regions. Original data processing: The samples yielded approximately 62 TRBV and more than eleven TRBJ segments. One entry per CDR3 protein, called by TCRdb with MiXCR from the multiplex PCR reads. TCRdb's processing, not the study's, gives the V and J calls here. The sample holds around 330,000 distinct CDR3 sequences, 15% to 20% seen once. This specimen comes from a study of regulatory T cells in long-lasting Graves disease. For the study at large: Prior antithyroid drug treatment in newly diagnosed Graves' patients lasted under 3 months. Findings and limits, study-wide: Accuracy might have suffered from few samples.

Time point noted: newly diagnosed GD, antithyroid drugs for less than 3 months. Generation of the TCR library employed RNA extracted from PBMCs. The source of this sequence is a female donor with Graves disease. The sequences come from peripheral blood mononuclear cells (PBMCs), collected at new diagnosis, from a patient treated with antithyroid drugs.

CDR3 loop: CACNRGNTEAFF. In DNA, the CDR3 is TGTGCCTGCAACCGAGGGAACACTGAAGCTTTCTTT. V usage is TRBV30 and J usage is TRBJ1-1, with D uncertain. Between the trimmed V and J ends, which lost 6 bases and 1 base, there was a span of 9 bases. This CDR3 region has 12 residues. Looked up from germline, CDR1 is GTSNPN and CDR2 is SVGIG (reference sequence).